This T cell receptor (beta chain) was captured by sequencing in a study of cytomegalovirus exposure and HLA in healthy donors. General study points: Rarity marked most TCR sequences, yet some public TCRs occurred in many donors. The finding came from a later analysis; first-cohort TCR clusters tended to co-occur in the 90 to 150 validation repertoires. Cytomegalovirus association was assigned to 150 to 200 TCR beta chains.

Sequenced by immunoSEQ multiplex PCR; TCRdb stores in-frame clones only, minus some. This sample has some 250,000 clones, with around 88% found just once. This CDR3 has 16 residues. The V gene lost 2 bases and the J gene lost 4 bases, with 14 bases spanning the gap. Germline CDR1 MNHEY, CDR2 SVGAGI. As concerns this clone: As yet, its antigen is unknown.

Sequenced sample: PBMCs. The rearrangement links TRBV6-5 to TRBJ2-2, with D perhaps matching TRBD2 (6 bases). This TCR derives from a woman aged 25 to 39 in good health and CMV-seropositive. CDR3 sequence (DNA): TGTGCCAGCAGTTACGTCCTAGCGCGTACCACCGGGGAGCTGTTTTTT. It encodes CASSYVLARTTGELFF.